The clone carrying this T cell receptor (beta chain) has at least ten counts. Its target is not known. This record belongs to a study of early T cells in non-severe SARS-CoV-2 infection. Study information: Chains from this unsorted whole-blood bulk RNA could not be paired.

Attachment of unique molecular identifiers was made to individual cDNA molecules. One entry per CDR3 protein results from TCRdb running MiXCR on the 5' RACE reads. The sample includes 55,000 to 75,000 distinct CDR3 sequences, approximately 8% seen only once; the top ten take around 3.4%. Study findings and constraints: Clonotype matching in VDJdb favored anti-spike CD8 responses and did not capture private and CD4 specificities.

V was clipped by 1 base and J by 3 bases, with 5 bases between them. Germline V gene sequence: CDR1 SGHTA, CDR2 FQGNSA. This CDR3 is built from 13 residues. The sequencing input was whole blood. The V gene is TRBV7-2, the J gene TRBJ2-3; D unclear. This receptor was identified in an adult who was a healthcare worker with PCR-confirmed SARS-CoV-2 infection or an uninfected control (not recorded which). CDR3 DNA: TGTGCCAGCAGCTTAGACTTAACAGATACGCAGTATTTT. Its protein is CASSLDLTDTQYF.